This is a list of T cell receptor beta chains from one sample in a study of regulatory T cells in long-lasting Graves disease. TCRdb reprocessed the multiplex PCR reads via MiXCR and lists one record per CDR3 protein. The table lists approximately 360,000 distinct CDR3 sequences, around 11% of them singletons. The sample was also linked to a second study, of T cells in Graves' hyperthyroidism and ophthalmopathy.

The starting material was peripheral blood mononuclear cells (PBMCs), obtained at new diagnosis, from a patient treated with antithyroid drugs. These TCRs come from a woman under 30 with Graves disease. CDR3s include the opening cysteine and the closing phenylalanine or tryptophan. A D gene is named only where the DNA matches it firmly. Size is omitted from some rows. Given values are once, few, many or a class for expanded clones.

size,V,D,J,DNA,CDR3
many,TRBV28,TRBD2,TRBJ2-1,TGTGCCAGCAGCGTCGGGGCGGGAGGGTACAATGAGCAGTTCTTC,CASSVGAGGYNEQFF
many,TRBV28,-,TRBJ2-7,TGTGCCAGCAGCCAGTCCGGGATTAAAGAGCAGTACTTC,CASSQSGIKEQYF
-,TRBV12-3/TRBV12-4,TRBD2,TRBJ2-1,TGTGCCAGCTTCGTAGCGGGACCTTACAATGAGCAGTTCTTC,CASFVAGPYNEQFF
many,TRBV15,TRBD2,TRBJ2-5,TGTGCCACCAGCATCGCCGGACTAGGGGTGACCCAGTACTTC,CATSIAGLGVTQYF
many,TRBV4-1,-,TRBJ2-5,TGCGCCAGCAGCCCCCGGGGTAGCGGGGGACAGGGGACCCAGTACTTC,CASSPRGSGGQGTQYF
-,TRBV25-1,-,TRBJ2-5,TGTGCCACCAACACCTTAGGGACCCAGTACTTC,CATNTLGTQYF
many,TRBV10-2,-,TRBJ1-5,TGCGCCAGCACACAGGGCGTCAATAGCAATCAGCCCCAGCATTTT,CASTQGVNSNQPQHF
few,TRBV12-5,-,TRBJ2-3,TGTGCTAGTGGTTTCGGCCTGGGGATAGATACGCAGTATTTT,CASGFGLGIDTQYF
-,TRBV18,TRBD1,TRBJ1-2,TGTGCCAGCCCCCCGACTGCGGACAGGGGCTCCTCGGTTCGAGGCTACACCTTC,CASPPTADRGSSVRGYTF
many,TRBV10-3,-,TRBJ1-1,TGTGCCATCAGTGTCCAATCCCAGGGTTTGAGTGAAGCTTTCTTT,CAISVQSQGLSEAFF
-,TRBV29-1,-,TRBJ1-1,TGCAGCGTCGCCCCCAGGAAGAACACTGAAGCTTTCTTT,CSVAPRKNTEAFF
many,TRBV7-9,TRBD1,TRBJ2-1,TGTGCCAGCAGCTTAGGGGACAGGGGTTACAATGAGCAGTTCTTC,CASSLGDRGYNEQFF
few,TRBV7-2,-,TRBJ1-1,TGTGCCAGCAGCTTAGACGAAGGGATTGAAGCTTTCTTT,CASSLDEGIEAFF
many,TRBV2,TRBD1,TRBJ2-7,TGTGCCAGCAGTGAGAGGACAGGGCCCACTGGCGAGCAGTACTTC,CASSERTGPTGEQYF
-,TRBV29-1,-,TRBJ1-2,TGCAGCGTTGAAGTGGTGGGCCTTTATGGCTACACCTTC,CSVEVVGLYGYTF
many,TRBV7-2,TRBD1,TRBJ2-3,TGTGCCAGCAGCTTAGCGGGACAGGGAATCACAGATACGCAGTATTTT,CASSLAGQGITDTQYF
many,TRBV7-3,-,TRBJ2-4,TGTGCCAGCAGCTTACGGGCAGGGGGGCACATTCAGTACTTC,CASSLRAGGHIQYF
few,TRBV7-9,-,TRBJ2-3,TGTGCCAGCAGCTTAATCCTAGCGAGATCCACAGATACGCAGTATTTT,CASSLILARSTDTQYF
many,TRBV20-1,-,TRBJ2-1,TGCAGTGCTAGATCGGCCTTGGATGAGCAGTTCTTC,CSARSALDEQFF
-,TRBV5-1,TRBD2,TRBJ2-3,TGCGCCAGCAGCTTGTCCGAGACTAGCGGACGAACTAGCACAGATACGCAGTATTTT,CASSLSETSGRTSTDTQYF
many,TRBV20-1,TRBD1,TRBJ2-5,TGCAGTGCTTCGGACAGGGGGCTGGAGACCCAGTACTTC,CSASDRGLETQYF
many,TRBV7-9,-,TRBJ2-3,TGTGCCAGCAGCTCCTCCTGGGGCGGGACAGATACGCAGTATTTT,CASSSSWGGTDTQYF
many,TRBV5-6,-,TRBJ1-1,TGTGCCAGCAGCAGGATAGGGACTGAAGCTTTCTTT,CASSRIGTEAFF
few,TRBV20-1,TRBD1,TRBJ2-7,TGCAGTGCTAGGAGTCTCCGGGACAGGGTATCCTACGAGCAGTACTTC,CSARSLRDRVSYEQYF
many,TRBV15,TRBD1,TRBJ2-3,TGTGCCACCAGCAGAGGCCAGGGGGGCACAGATACGCAGTATTTT,CATSRGQGGTDTQYF
few,TRBV10-3,TRBD1,TRBJ1-5,TGTGCCATCAGTTCTGACAGGGGGAGTGGTCAGCCCCAGCATTTT,CAISSDRGSGQPQHF
many,TRBV6-1,-,TRBJ1-5,TGTGCCAGCAGTCCCGCGAGGGGTAGTAATCAGCCCCAGCATTTT,CASSPARGSNQPQHF
many,TRBV20-1,TRBD2,TRBJ2-5,TGCAGTGCTAGAGAGATAGCGGGGGAGCAAGAGACCCAGTACTTC,CSAREIAGEQETQYF
few,TRBV20-1,TRBD2,TRBJ2-7,TGCAGTGCTAGTTCTGACAGGGCTAGCGGGAAGATGGGCTACGAGCAGTACTTC,CSASSDRASGKMGYEQYF
few,TRBV3-1,TRBD2,TRBJ2-1,TGTGCCAGCAGCCAAGGGGGAAGGACTAGCGGGAGAGGGAATTTAGGTGAGCAGTTCTTC,CASSQGGRTSGRGNLGEQFF
few,TRBV5-5,TRBD2,TRBJ2-5,TGTGCCAGCAGCCCCTTAGCGGGCTTGTTACAAGAGACCCAGTACTTC,CASSPLAGLLQETQYF
many,TRBV19,-,TRBJ1-1,TGTGCCAGTAGTACTTACCGGGGCGACACTGAAGCTTTCTTT,CASSTYRGDTEAFF